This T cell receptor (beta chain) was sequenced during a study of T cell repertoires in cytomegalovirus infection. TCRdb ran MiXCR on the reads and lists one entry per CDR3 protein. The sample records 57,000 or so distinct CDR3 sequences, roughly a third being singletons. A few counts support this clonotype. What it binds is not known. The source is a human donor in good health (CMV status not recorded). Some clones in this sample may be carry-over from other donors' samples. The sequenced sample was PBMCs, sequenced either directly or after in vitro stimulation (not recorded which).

The CDR3 spells CASSPRDRHDEQFF. CDR3 coding DNA: TGTGCCAGCAGTCCGAGAGACAGGCACGATGAGCAGTTCTTC. J is TRBJ2-1 and V is TRBV6-5; a weak D match, TRBD1 (6 bases). V gave up 5 bases and J gave up 8 bases, with 16 bases separating them. Germline loops: CDR1 MNHEY, CDR2 SVGAGI. The CDR3 extends over 14 amino acids.